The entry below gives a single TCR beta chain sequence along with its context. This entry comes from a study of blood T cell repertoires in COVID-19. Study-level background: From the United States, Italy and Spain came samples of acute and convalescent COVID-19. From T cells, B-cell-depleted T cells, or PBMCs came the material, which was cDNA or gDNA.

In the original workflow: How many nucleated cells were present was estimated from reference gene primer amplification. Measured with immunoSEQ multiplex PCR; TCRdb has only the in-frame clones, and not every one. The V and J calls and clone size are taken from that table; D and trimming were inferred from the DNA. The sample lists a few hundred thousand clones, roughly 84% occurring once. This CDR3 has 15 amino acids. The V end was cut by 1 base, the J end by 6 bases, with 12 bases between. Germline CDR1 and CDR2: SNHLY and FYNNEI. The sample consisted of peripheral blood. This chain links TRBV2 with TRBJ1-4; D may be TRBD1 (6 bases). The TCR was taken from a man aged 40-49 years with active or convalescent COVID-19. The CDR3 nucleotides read TGTGCCAGCAGTGAAGGATATGCAGGGGATGAAAAACTGTTTTTT. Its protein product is CASSEGYAGDEKLFF.